This entry lists 25 T cell receptor beta chains sequenced from one sample in a study of shared clonotypes between healthy human individuals. The protocol was immunoSEQ multiplex PCR, while the TCRdb copy is restricted to in-frame clones and leaves out a portion. The sample yields about 2 million clones, 85% to 95% seen once. It was CD45RO-negative cells, positively selected for CCR7, that made up naive CD8 cells, with terminally differentiated effector memory CD45RA+ cells excluded. The sample taken for sequencing was naive CD8+ T cells sorted from blood. The origin of the receptors is a man aged 18 to 29 in good health.

The chain recombines TRBV9 with TRBJ2-7; D is perhaps TRBD2 (6 bases). V dropped 1 base and J dropped 5 bases, with 13 bases sitting between them. Germline V gives CDR1 SGDLS, CDR2 YYNGEE. The length of the CDR3 is 14 residues. This CDR3 is CASSVYGGRDEQYF. In DNA form, the CDR3 reads TGTGCCAGCAGCGTATACGGAGGGAGAGACGAGCAGTACTTC. Looking up the rest from reference TRBV9 and TRBJ2-7 gives the full variable domain: DSGVTQTPKHLITATGQRVTLRCSPRSGDLSVYWYQQSLDQGLQFLIQYYNGEERAKGNILERFSAQQFPDLHSELNLSSLELGDSALYFCASSVYGGRDEQYFGPGTRLTVT.

The genes are TRBV7-9 and TRBJ2-7, with D possibly matching TRBD1 (5 bases). The length of the CDR3 is 14 residues. V lost 5 bases to trimming and J lost 5 bases, with 16 bases between them. The germline CDR1 and CDR2 sequences are SEHNR and FQNEAQ (reference sequence). The CDR3 DNA follows: TGTGCCAGCAGCCCCAGGGTATTAGCACACGAGCAGTACTTC. Protein sequence: CASSPRVLAHEQYF.

This chain links TRBV27 with TRBJ1-4; no clear D. CDR3 length equals 15 residues. Trimming pared 6 bases from V and 4 bases from J, leaving 15 bases between. Germline CDR1 and CDR2: MNHEY and SMNVEV (reference sequence). CDR3 sequence: CASSAGAAINEKLFF. In nucleotides, the CDR3 is TGTGCCAGCAGCGCCGGCGCAGCTATTAATGAAAAACTGTTTTTT.

V is TRBV7-9 and J is TRBJ1-2; no clear D. The length of the CDR3 is 14 residues. The V end lost 0 bases, the J end lost 8 bases, and 13 bases lay between the germline ends. Germline V gene data show CDR1 as SEHNR and CDR2 as FQNEAQ (reference sequence). CDR3 amino acids: CASSLALGGGGYTF. For the CDR3, the DNA is TGTGCCAGCAGCTTAGCGCTAGGCGGCGGCGGCTACACCTTC.

CDR3 residues: CASSPEDLKGELFF. In DNA form, the CDR3 reads TGTGCCAGCAGCCCCGAAGACCTTAAAGGGGAGCTGTTTTTT. The chain has TRBV9 and TRBJ2-2; D is unresolved. The CDR3 contains 14 residues. The germline CDR1 and CDR2 sequences are SGDLS and YYNGEE. V was shortened by 4 bases and J by 8 bases, with 15 bases between the two germline ends.

Concerning this clone itself: In the same sample, other DNA sequences code for this CDR3. V usage is TRBV19 and J usage is TRBJ2-7; a weak D match, TRBD1 (6 bases). The CDR3 runs 15 residues. The V gene lost 3 bases and the J gene lost 4 bases, with 16 bases spanning the gap. Germline CDR1 and CDR2: LNHDA and SQIVND (reference sequence). CDR3 loop: CASSITRGESYEQYF. In nucleotides, the CDR3 is TGTGCCAGTAGTATTACCAGGGGCGAATCGTACGAGCAGTACTTC.

The DNA for the CDR3 is TGTGCCAGCAGTTTATCGTTAATAGCGGCCACTAATGAAAAACTGTTTTTT. Its protein product is CASSLSLIAATNEKLFF. The chain joins TRBV27 to TRBJ1-4; D remains ambiguous. The V gene lost 0 bases and the J gene lost 2 bases, with 13 bases spanning the gap. The CDR3 consists of 17 residues. Germline lookup yields CDR1 MNHEY and CDR2 SMNVEV (reference sequence).

This chain uses TRBV11-1 with TRBJ2-1; 9 bases are shared with TRBD1. V lost 5 bases, J lost 8 bases, and 10 bases stayed unmatched. Germline-derived CDR1 and CDR2 are SGHAT and FQDESV (reference sequence). The CDR3 has 15 amino acids. The CDR3 protein is CASSETGGSIDEQFF. CDR3 nucleotide sequence: TGTGCCAGCAGCGAGACAGGGGGGTCTATCGATGAGCAGTTCTTC.

The chain couples TRBV15 to TRBJ1-2, with D possibly being TRBD1 (5 bases). CDR3 length: 15 amino acids. Trimming took 0 bases from V and 8 from J, leaving 16 bases between them. Germline assignment: CDR1 LNHNV and CDR2 YYDKDF (reference sequence). CDR3 loop: CATSRDRGQGGGYTF. The CDR3 DNA reads TGTGCCACCAGCAGAGATAGGGGTCAGGGCGGAGGCTACACCTTC. The full variable domain, in which reference TRBV15 and TRBJ1-2 provide the parts outside the CDR3, is DAMVIQNPRYQVTQFGKPVTLSCSQTLNHNVMYWYQQKSSQAPKLLFHYYDKDFNNEADTPDNFQSRRPNTSFCFLDIRSPGLGDTAMYLCATSRDRGQGGGYTFGSGTRLTVV.

The chain links TRBV4-3 to TRBJ2-7; D is perhaps TRBD1 (6 bases). This CDR3 is 15 amino acids long. The V end lost 0 bases, the J end lost 2 bases, and 11 bases lay between the germline ends. The V gene's germline CDR1 is LGHNA and CDR2 YSLEER. DNA of the CDR3: TGCGCCAGCAGCCAAGAAGGGACACCACCCTACGAGCAGTACTTC. Its protein is CASSQEGTPPYEQYF.

V gene TRBV6-4 combines with J gene TRBJ2-7; the D is unclear. In germline, CDR1 is MRHNA, CDR2 SNTAGT. The CDR3 is made up of 16 amino acids. Trimming removed 2 bases at V and 4 bases at J, with 18 bases between. The CDR3 loop is CASSDPLVEAPYEQYF. CDR3 DNA: TGTGCCAGCAGTGACCCCCTCGTCGAGGCCCCTTACGAGCAGTACTTC.

This clone was picked up one time. Other DNA sequences in this specimen translate into the identical CDR3. The gene calls are TRBV11-2 and TRBJ2-7; TRBD2 matches 8 bases. There are 14 residues in the CDR3. Germline lookup yields CDR1 SGHAT and CDR2 FQNNGV. Trimming took 0 bases from V and 4 from J; bases not matched to a gene: 2. CDR3 in amino acids: CASSLEVAGYEQYF. The CDR3 coding sequence is TGTGCCAGCAGCTTAGAGGTAGCGGGGTACGAGCAGTACTTC. Based on the CDR3 plus reference TRBV11-2 and TRBJ2-7, the full variable domain is EAGVAQSPRYKIIEKRQSVAFWCNPISGHATLYWYQQILGQGPKLLIQFQNNGVVDDSQLPKDRFSAERLKGVDSTLKIQPAKLEDSAVYLCASSLEVAGYEQYFGPGTRLTVT.

This chain links TRBV19 with TRBJ2-5; D is uncertain. The germline CDR1 and CDR2 sequences are LNHDA and SQIVND (reference sequence). This CDR3 has 13 residues. Deletions cut 6 bases from V and 0 bases from J, with 8 bases between. CDR3: CASRGWNQETQYF. CDR3 nucleotide sequence: TGTGCCAGTAGGGGGTGGAACCAAGAGACCCAGTACTTC.

Concerning this clone itself: Compared with germline, one end of the junction differs, possibly owing to a read error. The chain uses TRBV7-7 and TRBJ2-7; tentatively, D is TRBD2 (5 bases). CDR3 length: 15 amino acids. The germline V gene encodes CDR1 SSHAT and CDR2 FNYEAQ (reference sequence). This CDR3 is CASSPLALSSYEQYF. CDR3 bases: TGTGCTAGCAGCCCGCTAGCCCTCAGCTCCTACGAGCAGTACTTC.

The chain carries TRBV5-6 and TRBJ2-6; tentative D call: TRBD2 (5 bases). V was cut by 1 base and J by 1 base, with 6 bases left in between. Germline V gives CDR1 SGHDT, CDR2 YYEEEE. The CDR3 spans 15 residues. DNA of the CDR3: TGTGCCAGCAGCTTGCGGGGATCTGGGGCCAACGTCCTGACTTTC. Protein: CASSLRGSGANVLTF.

The rearrangement uses TRBV5-6 and TRBJ2-7, with a tentative D call TRBD1 (6 bases). Germline loops: CDR1 SGHDT, CDR2 YYEEEE. Trimming left V 4 bases short and J 2 bases short, with 10 bases between. CDR3 length: 13 residues. The CDR3 DNA reads as TGTGCCAGCAGCCAGGGGTCAACCTACGAGCAGTACTTC. Translation: CASSQGSTYEQYF. Using reference TRBV5-6 and TRBJ2-7 for the parts outside the CDR3, the full variable domain is DAGVTQSPTHLIKTRGQQVTLRCSPKSGHDTVSWYQQALGQGPQFIFQYYEEEERQRGNFPDRFSGHQFPNYSSELNVNALLLGDSALYLCASSQGSTYEQYFGPGTRLTVT.

This clone was seen once. The J gene is TRBJ2-3, the V gene TRBV9; 8 positions agree with TRBD1. The V segment lost 2 bases and the J segment 5 bases; nucleotides outside the gene matches: 4. Germline V CDR1 and CDR2: SGDLS, YYNGEE. This CDR3 region has 14 residues. The CDR3 sequence is CASSVQGARDTQYF. The CDR3 nucleotides are TGTGCCAGCAGCGTTCAGGGGGCCAGAGATACGCAGTATTTT.

V usage is TRBV7-9 and J usage is TRBJ2-7; the D is unclear. Deletions cut 8 bases from V and 0 bases from J, with 17 bases between. Looked up from germline, CDR1 is SEHNR and CDR2 is FQNEAQ (reference sequence). This CDR3 has 15 amino acids. This CDR3 reads CASAFFPEASYEQYF. The CDR3 nucleotides are TGTGCCAGCGCCTTTTTTCCGGAAGCCTCCTACGAGCAGTACTTC.

V is TRBV6-5 and J is TRBJ1-1; D gene uncertain. Germline V gene data show CDR1 as MNHEY and CDR2 as SVGAGI. The CDR3 loop spans 14 amino acids. The V gene lost 5 bases and the J gene lost 1 base, with 11 bases spanning the gap. CDR3 residues: CASSPGSWNTEAFF. The DNA of the CDR3 is TGTGCCAGCAGTCCGGGAAGCTGGAACACTGAAGCTTTCTTT.

V gene TRBV4-1 combines with J gene TRBJ2-1; 9 nucleotides align to TRBD1. Germline V CDR1 and CDR2: MGHRA, YSYEKL. This CDR3 spans 16 amino acids. J lost 8 bases, V lost 2 bases, and 10 bases had no gene match. Here the CDR3 reads CASSQLPGQGMDEQFF. In DNA form, the CDR3 reads TGCGCCAGCAGCCAACTACCGGGACAGGGCATGGATGAGCAGTTCTTC.

The chain combines TRBV16 with TRBJ2-7, with 9 bases that match TRBD1. In germline, CDR1 is KGHSY, CDR2 FQNENV. V lost 3 bases, J lost 1 base, and 4 bases stayed unmatched. The CDR3 runs to 15 residues. The CDR3 DNA sequence: TGTGCCAGCAGCCACCCGGGACAGGGTTCCTACGAGCAGTACTTC. As protein: CASSHPGQGSYEQYF.

The chain recombines TRBV27 with TRBJ1-1, with D possibly TRBD1 on 5 matching bases. The V gene's germline CDR1 is MNHEY and CDR2 SMNVEV (reference sequence). The V and J ends lost 4 bases and 4 bases respectively, with 16 bases between them. CDR3 length: 15 amino acids. CDR3 amino acids: CASSWAGSLFTEAFF. CDR3 coding DNA: TGTGCCAGCAGTTGGGCAGGGTCTCTATTCACTGAAGCTTTCTTT.

The chain recombines TRBV7-3 with TRBJ2-5; either TRBD1 or TRBD2 may supply D (5 bases each). Trimming cost V 5 bases and J 2 bases, with 12 bases left between them. This CDR3 has 14 residues. Germline V CDR1 and CDR2: SGHTA, FQGTGA. The CDR3: CASSPYGGQETQYF. CDR3 nucleotide sequence: TGTGCCAGCAGCCCATATGGGGGTCAAGAGACCCAGTACTTC.

V usage is TRBV9 and J usage is TRBJ2-1; D uncertain. V dropped 3 bases and J dropped 4 bases, with 11 bases sitting between them. This CDR3 comprises 14 residues. The germline V gene encodes CDR1 SGDLS and CDR2 YYNGEE. This chain's CDR3 is CASSADEAYNEQFF. The CDR3 DNA reads as TGTGCCAGCAGCGCAGACGAGGCTTACAATGAGCAGTTCTTC. The full variable domain, in which reference TRBV9 and TRBJ2-1 provide the parts outside the CDR3, is DSGVTQTPKHLITATGQRVTLRCSPRSGDLSVYWYQQSLDQGLQFLIQYYNGEERAKGNILERFSAQQFPDLHSELNLSSLELGDSALYFCASSADEAYNEQFFGPGTRLTVL.

The chain is built from TRBV13 and TRBJ1-1; tentative D call: TRBD1 (5 bases). The length of the CDR3 is 12 residues. The germline CDR1 and CDR2 sequences are PRHDT and FYEKMQ (reference sequence). V was clipped by 5 bases and J by 4 bases, with 8 bases between them. The CDR3 nucleotides are TGTGCCAGCAGCCGGGACGGCACTGAAGCTTTCTTT. Protein product: CASSRDGTEAFF.